The present T cell receptor (beta chain) was sequenced within a study of blood T cell repertoires in COVID-19. The germline V gene encodes CDR1 MNHEY and CDR2 SMNVEV (reference sequence). The V and J ends lost 5 bases and 5 bases, in that order; junction bases with no gene match: 8. The CDR3 contains 15 residues. Profiling relied on immunoSEQ multiplex PCR, and the TCRdb table lists in-frame clones only, not all of them. The profile shows approximately 220,000 clones, 86% of them singletons. The specimen was PBMCs or T cells enriched from blood (not recorded which). This TCR came from a woman aged 25 to 39 who had been exposed to COVID-19. The chain carries TRBV27 and TRBJ1-4, with 7 bases identical to TRBD1. CDR3 sequence: CASSSMGQLNEKLFF. The CDR3 nucleotides are TGTGCCAGCAGTAGCATGGGACAGCTCAATGAAAAACTGTTTTTT.